This TCR beta chain was identified during a study of OX40 agonist ivuxolimab in advanced cancers. Measured with immunoSEQ multiplex PCR; TCRdb has only the in-frame clones, and not every one. The sample includes about 100,000 clones, around 89% of them seen just once. This CDR3 contains 15 residues. Germline V gene sequence: CDR1 ENHRY, CDR2 SYGVKD. With 6 bases removed from V and 2 bases from J, the gap between germline ends came to 14 bases. The specimen was CD4+ or CD8+ T cells sorted from blood, collected in a trial of the OX40 agonist ivuxolimab. The sequence came from an adult with an advanced solid tumor such as melanoma, head and neck, liver or kidney cancer. V is TRBV10-3 and J is TRBJ2-1; D ambiguous. In DNA form, the CDR3 reads TGTGCCATCAGCGTTCAATTGCCTACCTACAATGAGCAGTTCTTC. Translation: CAISVQLPTYNEQFF.